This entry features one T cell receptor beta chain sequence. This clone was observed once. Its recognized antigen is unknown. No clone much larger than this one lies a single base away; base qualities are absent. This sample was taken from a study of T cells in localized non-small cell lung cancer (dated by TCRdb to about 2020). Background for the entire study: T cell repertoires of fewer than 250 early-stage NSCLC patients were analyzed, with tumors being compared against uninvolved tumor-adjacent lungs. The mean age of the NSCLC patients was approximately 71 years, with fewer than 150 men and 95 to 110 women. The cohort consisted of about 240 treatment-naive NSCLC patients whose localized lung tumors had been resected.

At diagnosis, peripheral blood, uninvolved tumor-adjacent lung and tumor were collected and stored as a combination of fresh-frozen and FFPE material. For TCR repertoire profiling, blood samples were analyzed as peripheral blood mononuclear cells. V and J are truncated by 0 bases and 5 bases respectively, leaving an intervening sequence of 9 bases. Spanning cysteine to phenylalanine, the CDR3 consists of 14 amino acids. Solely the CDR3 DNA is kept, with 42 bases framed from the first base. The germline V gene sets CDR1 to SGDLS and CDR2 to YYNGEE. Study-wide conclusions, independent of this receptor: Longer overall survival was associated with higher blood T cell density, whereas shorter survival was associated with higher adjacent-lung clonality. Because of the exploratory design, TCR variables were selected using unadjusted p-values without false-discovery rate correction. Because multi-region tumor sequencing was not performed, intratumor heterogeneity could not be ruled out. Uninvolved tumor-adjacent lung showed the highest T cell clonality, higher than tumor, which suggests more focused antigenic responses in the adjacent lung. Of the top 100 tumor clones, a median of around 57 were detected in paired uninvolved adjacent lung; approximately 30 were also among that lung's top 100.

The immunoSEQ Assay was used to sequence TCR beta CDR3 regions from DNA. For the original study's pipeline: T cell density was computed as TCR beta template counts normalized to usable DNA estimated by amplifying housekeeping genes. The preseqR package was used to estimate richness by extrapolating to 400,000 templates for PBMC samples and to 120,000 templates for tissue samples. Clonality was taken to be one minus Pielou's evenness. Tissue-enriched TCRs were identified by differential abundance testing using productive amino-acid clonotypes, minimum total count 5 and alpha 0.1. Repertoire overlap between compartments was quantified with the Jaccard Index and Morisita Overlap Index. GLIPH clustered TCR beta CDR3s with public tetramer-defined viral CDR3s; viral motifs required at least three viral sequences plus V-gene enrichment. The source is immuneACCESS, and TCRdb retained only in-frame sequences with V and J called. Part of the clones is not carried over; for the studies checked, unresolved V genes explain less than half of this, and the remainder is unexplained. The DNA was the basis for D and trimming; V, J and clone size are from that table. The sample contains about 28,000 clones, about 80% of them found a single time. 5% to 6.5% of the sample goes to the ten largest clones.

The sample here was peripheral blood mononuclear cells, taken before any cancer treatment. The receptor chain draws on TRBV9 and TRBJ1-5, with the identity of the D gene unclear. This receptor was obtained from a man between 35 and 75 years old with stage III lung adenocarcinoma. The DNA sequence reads TGTGCCAGCAGCGTAGGCCAGTTGGATCAGCCCCAGCATTTT. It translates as CASSVGQLDQPQHF. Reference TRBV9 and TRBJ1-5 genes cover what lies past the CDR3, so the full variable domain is DSGVTQTPKHLITATGQRVTLRCSPRSGDLSVYWYQQSLDQGLQFLIQYYNGEERAKGNILERFSAQQFPDLHSELNLSSLELGDSALYFCASSVGQLDQPQHFGDGTRLSIL.